This T cell receptor (beta chain) was recovered during a study of cytomegalovirus exposure and HLA in healthy donors (dated by TCRdb to about 2017). In the study overall: According to a later analysis, one platform produced both the roughly 130 validation repertoires and the roughly 650 repertoires of the first cohort. The aim of the study was to test whether cataloging public T cell receptors could identify signatures of past pathogen exposure. The study combined high-throughput TCR immunosequencing, statistical association of individual TCRs with disease status, and machine learning to predict cytomegalovirus infection status. Besides the first cohort of around 670 subjects, a separate validation cohort made up of 120 different subjects was used. What the study reported, not specific to this receptor: It was suggested by the authors that the approach could potentially be generalized to other disease states and immunological phenotypes. The classifier was reported to diagnose cytomegalovirus status with high specificity and sensitivity in both the original cohort and the validation cohort. In a later analysis, TCRs clustered in the first cohort were found to also tend to co-occur in the 100 to 150 validation repertoires, with 90% to 95% of cluster scores above 0. A total of 150 to 200 TCR beta chains were listed by the study as associated with cytomegalovirus. Across donors, most TCR sequences were observed very rarely, whereas some public TCRs were present in many individuals. All 120 or so repertoires were used to score co-occurrence in the validation cohort in a later analysis, because that analysis had no HLA typing for the cohort. In vitro tests confirmed that a few of the cytomegalovirus-associated TCR beta chains recognize cytomegalovirus antigens.

The donors belonged to the validation cohort of approximately 130 subjects, which was separate from the approximately 700-subject first cohort. With regard to this clone: There is no known antigen for this receptor. Per-base qualities were not stored, and no clone one base away is much larger.

Preparation of the library involved the immunoSEQ multiplex PCR assay. The paper's processing steps were these. A statistical classification framework was developed to diagnose cytomegalovirus status using the catalog of TCR beta chain sequences. TCRdb took this table from immuneACCESS and kept in-frame rearrangements with V and J called. Such tables lack part of the clones; where checked against another copy, unresolved V genes explain under half of the gap, and the rest is unexplained. V and J calls and clone size are given by that table; D and trimming were obtained from the DNA. The sample yields about 160,000 clones; 70% to 90% were counted once. In total, the top ten clones hold roughly 5.7% of the sample. The CDR3 starts with the cysteine, ends with the phenylalanine, and has 16 residues. Only the CDR3 region is kept as DNA, spanning 48 bases read in frame from base 1. After removal of 3 bases from V and 7 bases from J, the junction retains 12 bases not matched to a gene. The germline V gene specifies KGHSH as CDR1 and LQKENI as CDR2.

This receptor was obtained from a woman aged 25 to 39 in good health and CMV-seronegative. The specimen was PBMCs. In this chain, TRBV18 is recombined with TRBJ1-2, with 9 central nucleotides matching TRBD1. The CDR3 is CASSPLGTGRDSGYTF. The DNA sequence is as follows: TGTGCCAGCTCACCTTTAGGGACAGGGAGAGATTCTGGCTACACCTTC.